A single sample is the source of the 15 T cell receptor beta chains below, sequenced in a study of shared clonotypes between healthy human individuals. Only in-frame clones appear in the TCRdb table, and some are missing; sequencing was by immunoSEQ multiplex PCR. The sample gives hundreds of thousands of clones, nearly 95% of which show up once; more than 20% is in the top ten. The naive CD8 population came from CD45RO-negative cells selected for CCR7, without terminally differentiated effector memory CD45RA+ cells. What was sequenced was naive CD8+ T cells sorted from blood. The receptors come from a man aged 25 to 40 in good health.

This clone came up once. The rearrangement joins TRBV6-1 to TRBJ2-2, with D unclear. The CDR3 runs to 17 residues. V lost 2 bases and J 0 bases, leaving 13 bases between the germline ends. In germline, CDR1 is MNHNS, CDR2 SASEGT. CDR3 sequence reads: CASSEIPQLSNTGELFF. The CDR3 DNA is TGTGCCAGCAGTGAAATTCCACAGCTTTCGAACACCGGGGAGCTGTTTTTT.

The chain employs TRBV7-6 and TRBJ2-7; TRBD2 agrees at 7 bases. Trimming removed 5 bases from V and 3 bases from J; junction bases left unmatched: 10. Germline V CDR1 and CDR2: SGHVS, FNYEAQ. The CDR3 runs 15 residues. The CDR3 bases are TGTGCCAGCAGCCACGGCCCCACGGGGGGCTACGAGCAGTACTTC. This gives the protein CASSHGPTGGYEQYF.

This chain connects TRBV25-1 to TRBJ1-4; TRBD1 matches at 11 bases. The V gene's germline CDR1 is MGHDK and CDR2 SYGVNS. The CDR3 length is 15 residues. The junction had 4 bases not matched to a gene; V was cut back by 6 bases and J by 4 bases. This CDR3 reads CASRDRGHLNEKLFF. CDR3 nucleotide sequence: TGTGCCAGCAGGGACAGGGGGCACCTTAATGAAAAACTGTTTTTT.

This clone has just a few counts. The rearrangement uses TRBV2 and TRBJ2-5; TRBD2 aligns across 12 bases. The V gene's germline CDR1 is SNHLY and CDR2 FYNNEI. The CDR3 loop spans 16 amino acids. The J segment lost 4 bases and the V segment lost 7 bases, leaving 10 bases of the junction unmatched. CDR3 protein: CASKSRLAGELETQYF. The CDR3 DNA is TGTGCCAGCAAGAGCCGACTAGCGGGAGAACTAGAGACCCAGTACTTC.

The chain uses TRBV4-1 and TRBJ2-7; D call uncertain. The germline CDR1 and CDR2 sequences are MGHRA and YSYEKL. The CDR3 has 12 amino acids. The V end was cut by 1 base, the J end by 3 bases, with 4 bases between. CDR3 DNA sequence: TGCGCCAGCAGCCAAGTGAGCTACGAGCAGTACTTC. Its translation is CASSQVSYEQYF.

The V call is TRBV6-4, the J call TRBJ2-1, with D perhaps matching TRBD2 (6 bases). The CDR3 is made up of 15 amino acids. The V gene lost 3 bases and the J gene lost 7 bases, with 16 bases spanning the gap. Germline V CDR1 and CDR2: MRHNA, SNTAGT. The CDR3 DNA reads TGTGCCAGCAGTGAAAGGAGGGCTTGGGTGAATGAGCAGTTCTTC. As protein: CASSERRAWVNEQFF.

DNA for the CDR3: TGTGCCAGCAGTGAAGCGTTAGTTCGGCAGTTCTTC. It yields the protein CASSEALVRQFF. The chain couples TRBV2 to TRBJ2-1; no clear D. Germline CDR1 reads SNHLY; CDR2 reads FYNNEI. The V gene lost 0 bases and the J gene lost 12 bases, with 9 bases spanning the gap. The CDR3 runs to 12 residues.

The J gene is TRBJ2-7, the V gene TRBV9; no reliable D call. V dropped 1 base and J dropped 5 bases, with 10 bases sitting between them. This CDR3 has 13 residues. CDR1 and CDR2 (germline): SGDLS, YYNGEE. CDR3 amino acids: CASSVMVADEQYF. Here the CDR3 DNA reads TGTGCCAGCAGCGTAATGGTTGCCGACGAGCAGTACTTC.

This clone has just one count. This CDR3 is CASRQGLGELFF. As DNA, the CDR3 is TGTGCCAGCAGACAGGGTTTAGGAGAACTGTTTTTT. The chain is built from TRBV7-9 and TRBJ1-4; perhaps TRBD1 as D (6 bases). The V end was cut by 6 bases, the J end by 12 bases, with 14 bases between. Looked up from germline, CDR1 is SEHNR and CDR2 is FQNEAQ (reference sequence). The CDR3 loop spans 12 amino acids.

This chain connects TRBV27 to TRBJ2-5, with TRBD2 matching over 7 bases. CDR1 and CDR2 from the germline V gene are MNHEY and SMNVEV (reference sequence). The CDR3 has 11 amino acids. The V and J ends lost 2 bases and 13 bases, in that order; junction bases with no gene match: 4. DNA of the CDR3: TGTGCCAGCAGTTTAGGGGGGGAGTGGTACTTC. The encoded protein is CASSLGGEWYF.

The genes are TRBV28 and TRBJ2-1, with D perhaps matching TRBD2 (5 bases). Between the trimmed V and J ends, which lost 4 bases and 5 bases, there was a span of 12 bases. Germline-derived CDR1 and CDR2 are MDHEN and SYDVKM. The CDR3 covers 14 residues. CDR3 loop: CASSSGKSDNEQFF. Written as DNA, the CDR3 is TGTGCCAGCAGTTCCGGGAAATCGGACAATGAGCAGTTCTTC.

This sequence joins TRBV5-5 and TRBJ2-5; 14 positions agree with TRBD2. The CDR3 has 16 amino acids. CDR1 SGHKS and CDR2 YYEKEE come from the germline V gene (reference sequence). The V segment lost 4 bases and the J segment 4 bases; nucleotides outside the gene matches: 6. The CDR3 sequence is CASSDPGTSGRETQYF. The CDR3 nucleotides are TGTGCCAGCAGCGACCCCGGGACTAGCGGGAGAGAGACCCAGTACTTC.

The V and J genes are TRBV27 and TRBJ1-1; 9 bases are a match to TRBD1. Germline values: CDR1 MNHEY, CDR2 SMNVEV (reference sequence). The CDR3 is 14 amino acids. The trim removed 6 bases at V and 4 bases at J, leaving 6 bases unmatched. The CDR3 sequence: CASRGTGLGTEAFF. CDR3 DNA sequence: TGTGCCAGCAGGGGGACAGGGTTAGGCACTGAAGCTTTCTTT.

The V call is TRBV11-2, the J call TRBJ2-2; 10 bases agree with TRBD1. V was pared by 5 bases and J by 7 bases, with 7 bases of the junction left unmatched. CDR1 SGHAT and CDR2 FQNNGV come from the germline V gene. The CDR3 is 15 residues long. This CDR3 is CASSGRQGANGELFF. Here the CDR3 DNA reads TGTGCCAGCAGCGGACGACAGGGGGCAAACGGGGAGCTGTTTTTT.

This chain joins TRBV9 and TRBJ1-2, with D possibly being TRBD1 (5 bases). This CDR3 is built from 17 residues. Per germline, CDR1 SGDLS and CDR2 YYNGEE. V was shortened by 4 bases and J by 2 bases, with 21 bases between the two germline ends. CDR3 residues: CASSHPIGPTVNYGYTF. The CDR3 DNA reads as TGTGCCAGCAGCCACCCCATCGGACCGACAGTCAACTATGGCTACACCTTC.